This passage covers 29 T cell receptor beta chains from one sample sequenced in a study of regulatory T cells in long-lasting Graves disease. Time point meaning: persistent/refractory GD, antithyroid drugs over 5 years with positive TRAb. Preparation of the TCR library used RNA extracted from PBMCs. Assembly of TCR beta libraries relied on iRepertoire HTBI primers together with Arm-PCR of CDR3 regions. MiXCR, applied by TCRdb to the multiplex PCR reads, yields one record per CDR3 protein. The data show around 430,000 distinct CDR3 sequences, roughly 23% seen once. The source material was peripheral blood mononuclear cells (PBMCs), sampled when the disease was refractory, from a patient treated with antithyroid drugs. These receptors were taken from a female donor with Graves disease.

This clonotype came up a few times. This sequence joins TRBV3-1 and TRBJ2-1; the D is unclear. This CDR3 region has 15 residues. Germline CDR1 is LGHDT and CDR2 is YNNKEL (reference sequence). Trimming removed 5 bases at V and 0 bases at J, with 11 bases between. The CDR3 here is CASSFPHNSYNEQFF. The CDR3 nucleotides read TGTGCCAGCAGCTTCCCTCATAACTCCTACAATGAGCAGTTCTTC.

V is TRBV5-1 and J is TRBJ2-5, with a possible D match to TRBD1 (6 bases). This CDR3 spans 17 amino acids. Trimming took off 1 base at V and 2 bases at J, with 18 bases between the two ends. Germline CDR1 reads SGHRS; CDR2 reads YFSETQ. The CDR3 sequence is CASSLSTGPNVQETQYF. CDR3 nucleotides: TGCGCCAGCAGCTTGTCTACAGGGCCCAATGTTCAAGAGACCCAGTACTTC.

This clonotype has ten or more counts. This chain uses TRBV28 with TRBJ1-1, with D possibly matching TRBD1 (6 bases). From germline, CDR1 is MDHEN and CDR2 SYDVKM. V lost 2 bases and J 0 bases, leaving 13 bases between the germline ends. This CDR3 is built from 16 residues. CDR3 sequence: CASSLGDTVMNTEAFF. In DNA, the CDR3 is TGTGCCAGCAGTTTAGGGGACACTGTTATGAACACTGAAGCTTTCTTT.

This clonotype was counted many times. The J gene is TRBJ1-2, the V gene TRBV7-2; D may be TRBD1 (6 bases). V lost 5 bases and J 7 bases, leaving 14 bases between the germline ends. The CDR3 is 13 amino acids. The germline gives CDR1 SGHTA, CDR2 FQGNSA. In DNA form, the CDR3 reads TGTGCCAGCAGCCAAACAGGGATGGGTGGCTACACCTTC. Translating gives CASSQTGMGGYTF.

The rearrangement uses TRBV29-1 and TRBJ2-5, with 14 positions matching TRBD2. This CDR3 is 16 amino acids long. V gave up 8 bases and J gave up 7 bases; unmatched junction bases: 15. Germline V CDR1 and CDR2: SQVTM, ANQGSEA. CDR3 sequence: CSMSGTSGGREGTQYF. CDR3 coding DNA: TGCAGCATGAGTGGGACTAGCGGGGGTCGTGAAGGGACCCAGTACTTC.

The V call is TRBV29-1, the J call TRBJ2-7; tentatively, D is TRBD1 (5 bases). Trimming removed 4 bases at V and 3 bases at J, with 10 bases between. CDR1 SQVTM and CDR2 ANQGSEA come from the germline V gene. The CDR3 runs 12 residues. The CDR3 here is CSVGPQGYEQYF. CDR3 DNA sequence: TGCAGCGTTGGCCCCCAGGGCTACGAGCAGTACTTC.

This clonotype occurred once. V is TRBV7-2 and J is TRBJ1-1; D is possibly TRBD1 (5 bases). With 5 bases removed from V and 0 bases from J, the gap between germline ends came to 16 bases. The CDR3 runs to 16 residues. The V gene's germline CDR1 is SGHTA and CDR2 FQGNSA. The CDR3 loop is CASSGWAQDMNTEAFF. The DNA of the CDR3 is TGTGCCAGCAGCGGCTGGGCGCAGGACATGAACACTGAAGCTTTCTTT.

This clonotype was counted at least ten times. The V call is TRBV28, the J call TRBJ1-6; perhaps TRBD1 as D (5 bases). Trimming left V 7 bases short and J 6 bases short, with 16 bases between. Germline V gene lookup returns CDR1 MDHEN and CDR2 SYDVKM. The CDR3 consists of 15 residues. In DNA form, the CDR3 reads TGTGCCAGCACACAGACAGAGACACCTAATTCACCCCTCCACTTT. Amino acids: CASTQTETPNSPLHF.

This clonotype has at least ten counts. The CDR3 coding sequence is TGTGCCACCAGCAGGGCCACGGGGTACGGCAATCAGCCCCAGCATTTT. Translation gives CATSRATGYGNQPQHF. The chain carries TRBV15 and TRBJ1-5; D is ambiguous. This CDR3 is built from 16 residues. V lost 3 bases and J lost 2, with 14 bases in between. CDR1 is LNHNV and CDR2 is YYDKDF in the germline V gene (reference sequence).

In this sample, this clonotype turned up many times. The chain employs TRBV28 and TRBJ1-4; D gene uncertain. In germline, CDR1 is MDHEN, CDR2 SYDVKM. Between the trimmed V and J ends, which lost 7 bases and 5 bases, there was a span of 5 bases. CDR3 length: 11 amino acids. The DNA for the CDR3 is TGTGCCAGCAAGTCAAATGAAAAACTGTTTTTT. It codes for CASKSNEKLFF. The complete variable domain, with remaining parts taken from reference TRBV28 and TRBJ1-4, reads DVKVTQSSRYLVKRTGEKVFLECVQDMDHENMFWYRQDPGLGLRLIYFSYDVKMKEKGDIPEGYSVSREKKERFSLILESASTNQTSMYLCASKSNEKLFFGSGTQLSVL.

This clonotype was detected ten times or more. The J gene is TRBJ1-1, the V gene TRBV7-2, with D perhaps TRBD1 (5 bases). Trimming shortened V by 7 bases and J by 8 bases, and 14 bases separated the two germline ends. The length of the CDR3 is 12 residues. Germline V CDR1 and CDR2: SGHTA, FQGNSA. CDR3 sequence reads: CASTLTGQEAFF. CDR3 DNA: TGTGCCAGCACCCTGACCGGACAAGAAGCTTTCTTT.

This clonotype has only a few counts. The chain uses TRBV20-1 and TRBJ1-6; the D gene is possibly TRBD1 (5 bases). CDR1 is DFQATT and CDR2 is SNEGSKA in the germline V gene (reference sequence). V lost 3 bases to trimming and J lost 0 bases, with 12 bases between them. This CDR3 contains 16 residues. CDR3 in amino acids: CSARGGVGSYNSPLHF. DNA of the CDR3: TGCAGTGCTAGGGGAGGGGTGGGCTCCTATAATTCACCCCTCCACTTT.

This clonotype was seen at least ten times. The rearrangement uses TRBV6-5 and TRBJ2-7; D not certain. The CDR3 covers 14 residues. V was clipped by 0 bases and J by 3 bases, with 9 bases between them. Per the germline V gene, CDR1 is MNHEY and CDR2 is SVGAGI. This CDR3 reads CASSYSPWGYEQYF. CDR3 nucleotides: TGTGCCAGCAGTTACTCCCCGTGGGGCTACGAGCAGTACTTC.

This clonotype was counted many times. This rearrangement joins TRBV2 to TRBJ2-2, with D unresolved. CDR1 is SNHLY and CDR2 is FYNNEI in the germline V gene. The CDR3 covers 14 residues. Between the trimmed V and J ends, which lost 0 bases and 5 bases, there was a span of 7 bases. The DNA for the CDR3 is TGTGCCAGCAGTGAAGCTAAACTTACCGGGGAGCTGTTTTTT. Translation gives CASSEAKLTGELFF.

To note about this clonotype: A clone one base away is much larger, so this may be a read error. The V call is TRBV6-4, the J call TRBJ2-7, with D unresolved. Germline loops: CDR1 MRHNA, CDR2 SNTAGT. The CDR3 spans 14 residues. The V and J ends lost 5 bases and 1 base respectively, with 12 bases between them. The CDR3 sequence is CASSCVRISYEQYF. For the CDR3, the DNA is TGTGCCAGCAGTTGTGTCCGGATTTCCTACGAGCAGTACTTC.

The V gene is TRBV6-1, the J gene TRBJ1-1; weak D call: TRBD1 (5 bases). CDR1 is MNHNS and CDR2 is SASEGT in the germline V gene. V lost 7 bases and J 4 bases, leaving 19 bases between the germline ends. The CDR3 sequence is 15 residues long. CDR3 in DNA: TGTGCCAGCACTCTCATCAGGGCAGGCGGCACTGAAGCTTTCTTT. This codes for CASTLIRAGGTEAFF.

The sample holds many counts of this clonotype. J is TRBJ2-2 and V is TRBV2; 7 positions match TRBD2. The germline gives CDR1 SNHLY, CDR2 FYNNEI. The CDR3 covers 15 residues. The trim removed 0 bases at V and 5 bases at J, leaving 3 bases unmatched. In DNA, the CDR3 is TGTGCCAGCAGTGAAGCTGGAGCGGGGACCGGGGAGCTGTTTTTT. It specifies CASSEAGAGTGELFF.

There are many counts of this clonotype. The chain joins TRBV27 to TRBJ2-2; 8 bases are a match to TRBD2. Germline CDR1 and CDR2: MNHEY and SMNVEV (reference sequence). J gave up 6 bases and V 10 bases, and 10 bases lay outside the gene matches. This CDR3 is 14 amino acids long. The CDR3 spells CATRRSGRSGELFF. For the CDR3, the DNA is TGTGCCACAAGGCGGAGCGGGAGATCCGGGGAGCTGTTTTTT.

This clonotype has a count of ten or more. V is TRBV13 and J is TRBJ2-5; no reliable D call. The V end was cut by 4 bases, the J end by 1 base, with 7 bases between. CDR1 is PRHDT and CDR2 is FYEKMQ in the germline V gene (reference sequence). The CDR3 contains 13 residues. The CDR3 bases are TGTGCCAGCAGCTCGCAACCCCAAGAGACCCAGTACTTC. It translates to CASSSQPQETQYF.

The rearrangement uses TRBV19 and TRBJ1-5, with D perhaps matching TRBD1 (5 bases). Germline V gene data show CDR1 as LNHDA and CDR2 as SQIVND (reference sequence). The CDR3 covers 15 residues. The V end lost 6 bases, the J end lost 0 bases, and 12 bases lay between the germline ends. Here the CDR3 reads CASRTGRVSNQPQHF. The DNA for the CDR3 is TGTGCCAGTAGGACGGGACGGGTTAGCAATCAGCCCCAGCATTTT.

This clonotype was recorded many times. The rearrangement joins TRBV20-1 to TRBJ1-1; 8 bases match TRBD1. Germline CDR1 is DFQATT and CDR2 is SNEGSKA (reference sequence). V shed 5 bases, J shed 1 base, and the junction held 3 bases outside the gene matches. The CDR3 has 13 residues. The CDR3 sequence: CSAVDRGNTEAFF. CDR3 DNA: TGCAGTGCTGTTGACAGGGGGAACACTGAAGCTTTCTTT.

This clonotype was counted ten times or more. The chain employs TRBV12-3 or TRBV12-4 and TRBJ1-2; TRBD1 matches at 7 bases. V trimming: 1 base; J trimming: 2 bases; junction bases outside the gene matches: 1. This CDR3 is built from 14 residues. The CDR3 here is CASSLEDRNYGYTF. For the CDR3, the DNA is TGTGCCAGCAGTTTAGAGGACAGGAACTATGGCTACACCTTC.

This clonotype was observed at least ten times. This chain uses TRBV10-3 with TRBJ2-7; D is possibly TRBD1 or TRBD2 (5 bases each). V was cut by 11 bases and J by 3 bases, with 20 bases left in between. Germline lookup yields CDR1 ENHRY and CDR2 SYGVKD. The CDR3 is 14 residues long. As DNA, the CDR3 is TGTGCCTCTACACAGAGGGGACGGATCTACGAGCAGTACTTC. Protein: CASTQRGRIYEQYF.

The chain couples TRBV19 to TRBJ2-4, with a tentative D call TRBD2 (6 bases). V was cut by 1 base and J by 2 bases, with 21 bases left in between. The CDR3 runs 19 residues. Germline V gene data show CDR1 as LNHDA and CDR2 as SQIVND (reference sequence). CDR3 amino acids: CASSIGFFMGGFTKNIQYF. In DNA, the CDR3 is TGTGCCAGTAGTATAGGTTTCTTTATGGGGGGTTTTACCAAAAACATTCAGTACTTC.

V gene TRBV3-1 combines with J gene TRBJ2-5; D ambiguous. The CDR3 has 16 residues. Germline CDR1 reads LGHDT; CDR2 reads YNNKEL (reference sequence). Between the trimmed V and J ends, which lost 2 bases and 2 bases, there was a span of 15 bases. The CDR3 loop reads CASSQLSTLGQETQYF. Written as DNA, the CDR3 is TGTGCCAGCAGCCAACTCTCGACTCTTGGGCAAGAGACCCAGTACTTC.

This clonotype was seen many times. The chain employs TRBV28 and TRBJ2-3; D remains ambiguous. The CDR3 has 14 amino acids. Trimming removed 8 bases from V and 0 bases from J, with 12 bases in between. Looked up from germline, CDR1 is MDHEN and CDR2 is SYDVKM. This chain's CDR3 is CASEIHTSTDTQYF. The CDR3 region has the DNA TGTGCCAGCGAGATACATACTAGCACAGATACGCAGTATTTT.

On this clonotype: Given a far larger clone just one base away, this is likely a sequencing read error. The chain joins TRBV13 to TRBJ1-1, with TRBD1 as a possible D gene (6 bases). This CDR3 has 15 residues. Trimming shortened V by 6 bases and J by 0 bases, and 14 bases separated the two germline ends. CDR1 is PRHDT, CDR2 FYEKMQ, per germline (reference sequence). The CDR3 is CASSQTGLVNTEAFF. DNA of the CDR3: TGTGCCAGCAGTCAAACAGGGTTGGTGAACACTGAAGCTTTCTTT. Supplemented by reference TRBV13 and TRBJ1-1, the full variable domain reads AAGVIQSPRHLIKEKRETATLKCYPIPRHDTVYWYQQGPGQDPQFLISFYEKMQSDKGSIPDRFSAQQFSDYHSELNMSSLELGDSALYFCASSQTGLVNTEAFFGQGTRLTVV.

This clonotype was picked up many times. The gene calls are TRBV13 and TRBJ2-5, with TRBD1 identical over 8 bases. The V segment lost 5 bases and the J segment 5 bases; nucleotides outside the gene matches: 4. Germline CDR1 and CDR2: PRHDT and FYEKMQ (reference sequence). The CDR3 extends over 13 amino acids. The CDR3 sequence: CASSLRQGETQYF. As DNA, the CDR3 is TGTGCCAGCAGCCTAAGACAGGGGGAGACCCAGTACTTC.

This chain's CDR3 is CSVNGILGGYTF. CDR3 in DNA: TGCAGCGTTAACGGTATCTTGGGTGGCTACACCTTC. The chain combines TRBV29-1 with TRBJ1-2, with no clear D. CDR1 is SQVTM, CDR2 ANQGSEA, per germline. The CDR3 runs to 12 residues. V was cut by 5 bases and J by 7 bases, with 14 bases left in between.